These 21 T cell receptor beta chains were all obtained from the same sample, sequenced in a study of T cells in Graves' hyperthyroidism and ophthalmopathy (dated by TCRdb to the late 2010s). Preparation of the library involved multiplex PCR. This sample was sequenced with an Illumina HiSeq 2000. Amplification of TCR beta CDR3 regions was carried out from RNA transcripts. A first-round RT-PCR of the TCR CDR3 used the HTBI primer set with the Qiagen OneStep RT-PCR kit. TCRdb reprocessing: public reads trimmed at Q25 with fastp, clones called with MiXCR, in-frame beta chains kept. When rows share a CDR3 protein, they turn into one entry using the most common DNA and genes. The table for this sample lists roughly 500,000 distinct CDR3 sequences; over 45% of them were counted only once. The ten largest account for about two fifths of the sample. The sequencing sample was made of peripheral blood or thyroid tissue (not recorded which). All receptors derive from an adult woman with Graves' disease, either hyperthyroidism or ophthalmopathy (not recorded which).

CDR3 nucleotides: TGTGCCAGCAGCCGGACTGACGAGAGGGCGGAGACCCAGTACTTC. Translated, it gives CASSRTDERAETQYF. The chain links TRBV11-3 to TRBJ2-5, with D perhaps matching TRBD2 (5 bases). The V and J ends lost 5 bases and 5 bases respectively, with 18 bases between them. This CDR3 spans 15 amino acids. Germline-derived CDR1 and CDR2 are SGHNT and YENEEA.

The rearrangement joins TRBV7-2 to TRBJ1-5; D may be TRBD1 (5 bases). This CDR3 is 13 amino acids long. Germline lookup yields CDR1 SGHTA and CDR2 FQGNSA. Trimming removed 5 bases from V and 11 bases from J, with 16 bases in between. The CDR3 DNA reads TGTGCCAGCAGCCTCCCTTGGGGGGAGACCCAGCATTTT. It specifies CASSLPWGETQHF.

About this clonotype itself: The junction and the germline gene differ at one end; a read error may be behind it. The chain couples TRBV5-1 to TRBJ2-2; D is ambiguous. The CDR3 has 14 amino acids. Germline-derived CDR1 and CDR2 are SGHRS and YFSETQ. CDR3 sequence reads: CASSFTVNTGELFF. CDR3 nucleotides: TGTGCCAGCAGCTTTACTGTGAACACCGGGGAGCTGTTTTTT.

This chain connects TRBV20-1 to TRBJ2-7, with 8 bases fitting TRBD2. CDR3 length: 15 residues. Germline V gene lookup returns CDR1 DFQATT and CDR2 SNEGSKA (reference sequence). Trimming cost V 5 bases and J 4 bases; bases outside gene matches: 13. Written as DNA, the CDR3 is TGCAGTGCTCCACGGGCGGATAGCGGGGATTACGAGCAGTACTTC. Residues: CSAPRADSGDYEQYF.

The chain is built from TRBV29-1 and TRBJ1-2; TRBD1 agrees at 12 bases. With 3 bases clipped from V and 6 bases from J, the junction kept 8 bases outside the gene matches. Germline assignment: CDR1 SQVTM and CDR2 ANQGSEA. The CDR3 consists of 15 residues. CDR3 sequence (DNA): TGCAGCGTTGACGGGGACAGGGGGCGGTATAATGGCTACACCTTC. This gives the protein CSVDGDRGRYNGYTF.

This clonotype has only a few counts. The J gene is TRBJ2-2, the V gene TRBV24-1; D ambiguous. The CDR3 extends over 11 amino acids. Trimming took off 5 bases at V and 8 bases at J, with 5 bases between the two ends. Germline V gene data show CDR1 as KGHDR and CDR2 as SFDVKD. CDR3: CATSAQGELFF. As DNA, the CDR3 is TGTGCCACCAGTGCGCAGGGGGAGCTGTTTTTT.

This clonotype was found once. This rearrangement joins TRBV7-8 to TRBJ2-2, with TRBD1 as a possible D gene (5 bases). Germline CDR1 is SGHVS and CDR2 is FQNEAQ. The CDR3 loop spans 13 amino acids. V was cut by 4 bases and J by 7 bases, with 10 bases left in between. The CDR3 bases are TGTGCCAGCAGCTCCAGGGTTGGCGGGGAGCTGTTTTTT. Its protein is CASSSRVGGELFF.

The chain has TRBV29-1 and TRBJ1-5, with D uncertain. Per germline, CDR1 SQVTM and CDR2 ANQGSEA. V was shortened by 3 bases and J by 0 bases, with 9 bases between the two germline ends. This CDR3 region has 14 residues. CDR3: CSVDGRDSNQPQHF. For the CDR3, the DNA is TGCAGCGTTGATGGGAGGGATAGCAATCAGCCCCAGCATTTT.

A single count supports this clonotype. This chain uses TRBV12-3 or TRBV12-4 with TRBJ2-7; 7 positions match TRBD1. V lost 3 bases to trimming and J lost 3 bases; unmatched junction nucleotides: 8. The CDR3 length is 15 residues. CDR3 loop: CASSLEDRNYYEQYF. As DNA, the CDR3 is TGTGCCAGCAGTTTGGAGGACAGGAACTACTACGAGCAGTACTTC.

Points on this clonotype: Since a much larger clone is just one base distant, this may be a read error. The gene calls are TRBV29-1 and TRBJ2-7; D is undetermined. The CDR3 is made up of 11 amino acids. In germline, CDR1 is SQVTM, CDR2 ANQGSEA. Between the trimmed V and J ends, which lost 8 bases and 7 bases, there was a span of 15 bases. CDR3 bases: TGCAGCTTTACCCAGTACAATGAGCAGTACTTC. Its protein product is CSFTQYNEQYF.

The rearrangement joins TRBV14 to TRBJ2-3; 7 nucleotides align to TRBD2. This CDR3 has 15 residues. The germline V gene encodes CDR1 SGHDN and CDR2 FVKESK. Losses at the gene ends were 1 base for V and 3 bases for J; bases not matched to a gene: 4. The CDR3: CASSQGLAETDTQYF. CDR3 nucleotide sequence: TGTGCCAGCAGCCAAGGACTAGCCGAGACAGATACGCAGTATTTT.

The rearrangement joins TRBV11-2 to TRBJ2-7; no reliable D call. Germline CDR1 is SGHAT and CDR2 is FQNNGV. The CDR3 runs to 14 residues. V lost 1 base to trimming and J lost 2 bases, with 9 bases between them. The CDR3 reads CASSLARAPYEQYF. In DNA, the CDR3 is TGTGCCAGCAGCTTAGCTCGGGCTCCCTACGAGCAGTACTTC. Using reference TRBV11-2 and TRBJ2-7 for the parts outside the CDR3, the full variable domain is EAGVAQSPRYKIIEKRQSVAFWCNPISGHATLYWYQQILGQGPKLLIQFQNNGVVDDSQLPKDRFSAERLKGVDSTLKIQPAKLEDSAVYLCASSLARAPYEQYFGPGTRLTVT.

V usage is TRBV5-1 and J usage is TRBJ1-1, with D perhaps TRBD1 (5 bases). Between the trimmed V and J ends, which lost 2 bases and 4 bases, there was a span of 9 bases. Germline CDR1 reads SGHRS; CDR2 reads YFSETQ. The CDR3 contains 13 residues. The CDR3: CASSLQECTEAFF. The DNA of the CDR3 is TGCGCCAGCAGCTTACAGGAGTGCACTGAAGCTTTCTTT.

At least ten counts were recorded for this clonotype. The chain carries TRBV29-1 and TRBJ2-6, with D unresolved. The CDR3 totals 13 residues. CDR1 SQVTM and CDR2 ANQGSEA come from the germline V gene. Between the trimmed V and J ends, which lost 3 bases and 3 bases, there was a span of 6 bases. CDR3 nucleotides: TGCAGCGTTGATTCGAATGGGGCCAACGTCCTGACTTTC. Its translation is CSVDSNGANVLTF.

This clonotype was detected a few times. The rearrangement uses TRBV7-9 and TRBJ2-7, with a possible D match to TRBD2 (6 bases). The ends were cut back, 4 bases at V and 0 bases at J, with 10 bases in the middle. CDR3 length: 14 residues. The germline V gene encodes CDR1 SEHNR and CDR2 FQNEAQ (reference sequence). CDR3 nucleotides: TGTGCCAGCAGCTCTGACGGGAGCTCCTACGAGCAGTACTTC. Translated: CASSSDGSSYEQYF.

The chain employs TRBV10-3 and TRBJ2-5; tentative D call: TRBD2 (5 bases). TRBJ2-1 explains the end of the DNA better; the J call may be wrong. In germline, CDR1 is ENHRY, CDR2 SYGVKD. The CDR3 contains 13 residues. CDR3 coding DNA: TGTGCCATCAGGGGGAGTGTGGGAGAAGAGCAGTTCTTC. Its translation is CAIRGSVGEEQFF.

As concerns this clonotype: A single base separates this from a much larger clone, so it may be a read error. The V call is TRBV6-1, the J call TRBJ1-1; D unclear. Germline lookup yields CDR1 MNHNS and CDR2 SASEGT. This CDR3 region has 14 residues. CDR3 in amino acids: CAGSSWSLNTEAFF. The CDR3 region has the DNA TGTGCCGGCAGTTCCTGGTCCCTGAACACTGAAGCTTTCTTT.

The chain recombines TRBV27 with TRBJ2-2, with D possibly TRBD2 on 6 matching bases. Trimming removed 3 bases at V and 7 bases at J, with 12 bases between. Germline V CDR1 and CDR2: MNHEY, SMNVEV (reference sequence). The CDR3 extends over 14 amino acids. The CDR3 region is CASSFGGNVGELFF. The CDR3 DNA is TGTGCCAGCAGTTTTGGAGGGAATGTCGGGGAGCTGTTTTTT.

This clonotype was found many times. The rearrangement links TRBV20-1 to TRBJ1-1; possible D gene TRBD1, 5 bases. The CDR3 covers 14 residues. Trimming removed 5 bases at V and 2 bases at J, with 15 bases between. Germline CDR1 and CDR2: DFQATT and SNEGSKA (reference sequence). The DNA for the CDR3 is TGCAGTGCTCTCCCTTGGGACGCCAACACTGAAGCTTTCTTT. It is translated as CSALPWDANTEAFF.

The gene calls are TRBV15 and TRBJ2-7; TRBD2 agrees at 10 bases. The length of the CDR3 is 16 residues. CDR1 and CDR2 (germline): LNHNV, YYDKDF (reference sequence). V lost 1 base, J lost 0 bases, and 3 bases stayed unmatched. The CDR3 region has the DNA TGTGCCACCAGCAGAGGGACTAGCGGAAACTCCTACGAGCAGTACTTC. As protein: CATSRGTSGNSYEQYF. Supplemented by reference TRBV15 and TRBJ2-7, the full variable domain reads DAMVIQNPRYQVTQFGKPVTLSCSQTLNHNVMYWYQQKSSQAPKLLFHYYDKDFNNEADTPDNFQSRRPNTSFCFLDIRSPGLGDTAMYLCATSRGTSGNSYEQYFGPGTRLTVT.

This chain links TRBV29-1 with TRBJ1-1, with TRBD1 matching over 7 bases. V shed 7 bases and J 7 bases; nucleotides not matched to a gene: 6. Germline V gene data show CDR1 as SQVTM and CDR2 as ANQGSEA. This CDR3 has 11 amino acids. The CDR3 DNA reads as TGCAGCGGTGGGGACAGAGATGAAGCTTTCTTT. It translates to CSGGDRDEAFF.